This T cell receptor (beta chain) was retrieved from a study of shared clonotypes between healthy human individuals. V lost 4 bases and J 4 bases, leaving 16 bases between the germline ends. Germline values: CDR1 SGHAT, CDR2 FQNNGV. This CDR3 has 15 residues. Donors were Caucasian adults residing in Nashville, Tennessee, USA. At deep level, the assay was performed. Splitting of each subset's genomic DNA was done evenly across several immunoSEQ plates. Roughly 27,000 T cell genomes, or 200 to 250 ng DNA, went into the sorted-subset replicate PCRs. TCRdb's copy holds only in-frame clones and misses some; the assay was immunoSEQ multiplex PCR. The sample has fewer than 350,000 clones, around 87% seen once.

The sample taken for sequencing was memory CD8+ T cells sorted from blood. Subset reported: CD45RO+ cells pooled with CCR7-negative TemRA cells. The receptor was isolated from a man between 18 and 35 years old in good health. This chain uses TRBV11-2 with TRBJ1-2; perhaps TRBD1 as D (5 bases). The CDR3 reads CASSSRTRAPYGYTF. The DNA of the CDR3 is TGTGCCAGCAGCTCCCGGACACGGGCCCCCTATGGCTACACCTTC.